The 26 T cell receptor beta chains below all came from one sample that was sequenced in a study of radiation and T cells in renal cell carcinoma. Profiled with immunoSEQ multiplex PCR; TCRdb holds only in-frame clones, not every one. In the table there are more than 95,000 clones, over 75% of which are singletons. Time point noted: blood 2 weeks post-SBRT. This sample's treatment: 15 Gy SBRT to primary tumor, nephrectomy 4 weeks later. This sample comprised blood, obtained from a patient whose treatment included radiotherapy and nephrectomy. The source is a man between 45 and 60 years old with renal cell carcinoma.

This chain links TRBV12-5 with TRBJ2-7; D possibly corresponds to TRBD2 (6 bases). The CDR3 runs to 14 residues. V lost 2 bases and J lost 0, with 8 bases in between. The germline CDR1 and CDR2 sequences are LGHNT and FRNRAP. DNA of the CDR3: TGTGCTAGTGGTTTGTCGCGGGGCTCCTACGAGCAGTACTTC. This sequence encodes CASGLSRGSYEQYF.

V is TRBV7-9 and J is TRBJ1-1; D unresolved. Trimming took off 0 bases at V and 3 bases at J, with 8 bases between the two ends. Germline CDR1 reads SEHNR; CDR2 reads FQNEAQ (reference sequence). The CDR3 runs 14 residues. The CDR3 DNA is TGTGCCAGCAGCTTAGCGGAGGGTTACACTGAAGCTTTCTTT. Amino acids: CASSLAEGYTEAFF.

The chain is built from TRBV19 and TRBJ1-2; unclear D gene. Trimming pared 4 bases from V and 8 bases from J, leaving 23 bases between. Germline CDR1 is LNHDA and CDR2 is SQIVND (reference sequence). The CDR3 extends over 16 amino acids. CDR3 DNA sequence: TGTGCCAGTAGTAGATCCCGAGGAAGAATTATGTACGGCTACACCTTC. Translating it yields CASSRSRGRIMYGYTF.

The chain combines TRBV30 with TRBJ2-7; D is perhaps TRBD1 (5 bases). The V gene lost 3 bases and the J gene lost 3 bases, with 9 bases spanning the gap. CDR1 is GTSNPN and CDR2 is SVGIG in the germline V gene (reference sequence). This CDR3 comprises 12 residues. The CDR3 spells CAWRGRGYEQYF. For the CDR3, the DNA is TGTGCCTGGAGGGGTAGGGGCTACGAGCAGTACTTC.

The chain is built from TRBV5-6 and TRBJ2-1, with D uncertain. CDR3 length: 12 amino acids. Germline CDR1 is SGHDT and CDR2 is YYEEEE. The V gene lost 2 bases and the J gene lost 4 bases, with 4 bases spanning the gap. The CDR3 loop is CASSFGYNEQFF. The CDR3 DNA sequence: TGTGCCAGCAGCTTCGGTTACAATGAGCAGTTCTTC.

CDR3 sequence (DNA): TGTGCCAGCAGTCAGGAGGGAAACTATGGCTACACCTTC. Translating it yields CASSQEGNYGYTF. This chain joins TRBV6-1 and TRBJ1-2; D is unclear. CDR1 MNHNS and CDR2 SASEGT come from the germline V gene. CDR3 size: 13 residues. Trimming pared 5 bases from V and 2 bases from J, leaving 9 bases between.

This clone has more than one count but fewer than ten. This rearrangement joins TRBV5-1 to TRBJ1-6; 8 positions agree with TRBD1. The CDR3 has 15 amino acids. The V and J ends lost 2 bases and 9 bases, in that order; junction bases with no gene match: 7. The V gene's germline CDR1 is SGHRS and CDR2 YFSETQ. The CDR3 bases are TGCGCCAGCAGCTTCCAGGGGGCGCTGACTTCACCCCTCCACTTT. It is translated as CASSFQGALTSPLHF.

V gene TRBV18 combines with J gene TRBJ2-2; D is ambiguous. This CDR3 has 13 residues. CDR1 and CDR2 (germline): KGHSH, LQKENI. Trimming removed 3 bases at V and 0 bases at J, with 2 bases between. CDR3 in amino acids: CASSPSNTGELFF. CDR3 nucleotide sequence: TGTGCCAGCTCACCTTCGAACACCGGGGAGCTGTTTTTT.

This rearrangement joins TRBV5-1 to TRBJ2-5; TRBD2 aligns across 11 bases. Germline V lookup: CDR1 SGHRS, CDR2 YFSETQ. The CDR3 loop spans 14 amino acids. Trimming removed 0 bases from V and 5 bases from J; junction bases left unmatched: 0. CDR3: CASSLGTSGETQYF. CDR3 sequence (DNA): TGCGCCAGCAGCTTGGGGACTAGCGGGGAGACCCAGTACTTC.

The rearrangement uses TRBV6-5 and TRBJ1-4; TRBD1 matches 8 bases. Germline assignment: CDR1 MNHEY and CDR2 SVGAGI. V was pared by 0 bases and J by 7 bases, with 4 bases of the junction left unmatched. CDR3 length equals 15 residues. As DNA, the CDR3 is TGTGCCAGCAGTTACTCGGTCCAGGGGGCTGAAAAACTGTTTTTT. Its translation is CASSYSVQGAEKLFF.

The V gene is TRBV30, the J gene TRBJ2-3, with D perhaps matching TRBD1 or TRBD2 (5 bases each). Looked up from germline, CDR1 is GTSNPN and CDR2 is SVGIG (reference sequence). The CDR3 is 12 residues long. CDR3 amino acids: CAHSGPGDTQYF. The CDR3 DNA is TGTGCGCACTCGGGGCCCGGAGATACGCAGTATTTT.

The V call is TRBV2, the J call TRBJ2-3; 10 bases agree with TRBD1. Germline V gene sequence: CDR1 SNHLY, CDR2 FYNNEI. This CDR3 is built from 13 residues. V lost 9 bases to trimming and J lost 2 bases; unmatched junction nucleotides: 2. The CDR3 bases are TGTGCCAGTCGACAGGGGGCCACAGATACGCAGTATTTT. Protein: CASRQGATDTQYF. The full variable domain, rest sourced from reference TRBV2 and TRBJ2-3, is EPEVTQTPSHQVTQMGQEVILRCVPISNHLYFYWYRQILGQKVEFLVSFYNNEISEKSEIFDDQFSVERPDGSNFTLKIRSTKLEDSAMYFCASRQGATDTQYFGPGTRLTVL.

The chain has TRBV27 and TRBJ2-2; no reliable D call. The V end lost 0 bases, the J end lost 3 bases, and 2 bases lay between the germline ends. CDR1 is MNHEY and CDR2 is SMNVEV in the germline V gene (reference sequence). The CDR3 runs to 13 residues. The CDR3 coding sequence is TGTGCCAGCAGTTTATCGGACACCGGGGAGCTGTTTTTT. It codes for CASSLSDTGELFF.

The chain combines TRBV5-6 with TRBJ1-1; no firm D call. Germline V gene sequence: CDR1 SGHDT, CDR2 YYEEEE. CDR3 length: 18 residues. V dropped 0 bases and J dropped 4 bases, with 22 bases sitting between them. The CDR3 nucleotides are TGTGCCAGCAGCTTGGATCAAAAGTACGGTACGGTTGGCACTGAAGCTTTCTTT. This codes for CASSLDQKYGTVGTEAFF.

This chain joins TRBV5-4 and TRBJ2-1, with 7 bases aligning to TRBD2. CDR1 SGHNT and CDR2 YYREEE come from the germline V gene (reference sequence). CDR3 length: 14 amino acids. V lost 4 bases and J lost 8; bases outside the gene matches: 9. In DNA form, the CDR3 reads TGTGCCAGCAGCCCACCGACTAGCATGGATGAGCAGTTCTTC. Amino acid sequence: CASSPPTSMDEQFF.

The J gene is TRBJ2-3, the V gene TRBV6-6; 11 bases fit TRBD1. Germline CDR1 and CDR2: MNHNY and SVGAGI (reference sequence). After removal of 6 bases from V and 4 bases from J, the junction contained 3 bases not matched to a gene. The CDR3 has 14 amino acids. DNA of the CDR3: TGTGCCAGCAGAGGGACAGGGGGGGCAGATACGCAGTATTTT. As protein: CASRGTGGADTQYF.

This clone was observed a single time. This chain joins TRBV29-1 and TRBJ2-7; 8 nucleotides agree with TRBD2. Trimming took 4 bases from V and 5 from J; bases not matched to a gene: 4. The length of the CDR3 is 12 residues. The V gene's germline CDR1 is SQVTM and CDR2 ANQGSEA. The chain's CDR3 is CSVGRGDHEQYF. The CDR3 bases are TGCAGCGTTGGGCGGGGGGACCACGAGCAGTACTTC.

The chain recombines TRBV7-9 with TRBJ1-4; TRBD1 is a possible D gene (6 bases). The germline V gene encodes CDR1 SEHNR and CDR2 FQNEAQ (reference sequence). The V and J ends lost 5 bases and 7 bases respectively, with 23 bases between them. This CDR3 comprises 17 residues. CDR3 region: CASSGPGERIFVEKLFF. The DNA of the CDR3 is TGTGCCAGCAGCGGACCAGGGGAAAGGATCTTCGTTGAAAAACTGTTTTTT.

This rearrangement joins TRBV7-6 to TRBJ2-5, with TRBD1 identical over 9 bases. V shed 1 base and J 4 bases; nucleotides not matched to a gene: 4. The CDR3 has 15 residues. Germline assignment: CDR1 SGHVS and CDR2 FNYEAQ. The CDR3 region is CASSLEGQGPETQYF. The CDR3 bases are TGTGCCAGCAGCTTAGAGGGACAGGGCCCAGAGACCCAGTACTTC. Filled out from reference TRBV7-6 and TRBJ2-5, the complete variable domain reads GAGVSQSPRYKVTKRGQDVALRCDPISGHVSLYWYRQALGQGPEFLTYFNYEAQQDKSGLPNDRFSAERPEGSISTLTIQRTEQRDSAMYRCASSLEGQGPETQYFGPGTRLLVL.

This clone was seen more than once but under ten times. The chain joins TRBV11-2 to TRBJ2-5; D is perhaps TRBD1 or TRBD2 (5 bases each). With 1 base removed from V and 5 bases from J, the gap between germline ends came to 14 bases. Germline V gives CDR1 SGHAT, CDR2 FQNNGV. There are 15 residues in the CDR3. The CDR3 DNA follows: TGTGCCAGCAGCTTAGTTGGGGGAGAAGGGGAGACCCAGTACTTC. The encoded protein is CASSLVGGEGETQYF.

The CDR3 region has the DNA TGTGCCAGCAGTTACAAGACCCAGTACTTC. It is translated as CASSYKTQYF. The chain uses TRBV6-6 and TRBJ2-5; unclear D gene. Germline V gene lookup returns CDR1 MNHNY and CDR2 SVGAGI (reference sequence). Deletions cut 2 bases from V and 6 bases from J, with 1 base between. CDR3 size: 10 residues.

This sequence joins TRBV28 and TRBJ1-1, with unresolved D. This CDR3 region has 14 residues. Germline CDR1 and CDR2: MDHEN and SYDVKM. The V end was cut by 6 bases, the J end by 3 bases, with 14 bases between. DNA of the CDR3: TGTGCCAGCAGGCCGGGAACGGATGACACTGAAGCTTTCTTT. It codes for CASRPGTDDTEAFF. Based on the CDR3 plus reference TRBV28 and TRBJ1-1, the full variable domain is DVKVTQSSRYLVKRTGEKVFLECVQDMDHENMFWYRQDPGLGLRLIYFSYDVKMKEKGDIPEGYSVSREKKERFSLILESASTNQTSMYLCASRPGTDDTEAFFGQGTRLTVV.

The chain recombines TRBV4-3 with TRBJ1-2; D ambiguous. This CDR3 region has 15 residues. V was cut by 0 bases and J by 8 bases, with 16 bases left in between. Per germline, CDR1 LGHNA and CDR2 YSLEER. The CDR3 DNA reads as TGCGCCAGCAGCCAAGATCCCGACCCTTTTTCAGGCTACACCTTC. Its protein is CASSQDPDPFSGYTF.

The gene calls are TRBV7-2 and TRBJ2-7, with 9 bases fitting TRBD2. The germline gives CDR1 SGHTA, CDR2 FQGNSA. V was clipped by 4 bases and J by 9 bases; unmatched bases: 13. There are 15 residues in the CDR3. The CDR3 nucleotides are TGTGCCAGCAGCTCCGTAGGTAGCGGGGGTAGTGTGCAGTACTTC. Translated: CASSSVGSGGSVQYF.

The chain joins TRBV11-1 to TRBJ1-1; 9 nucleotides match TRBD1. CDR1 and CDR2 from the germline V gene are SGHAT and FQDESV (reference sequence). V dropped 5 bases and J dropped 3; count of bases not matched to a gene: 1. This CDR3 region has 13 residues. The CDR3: CASSRDRDTEAFF. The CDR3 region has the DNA TGTGCCAGCAGCAGGGACAGGGACACTGAAGCTTTCTTT.

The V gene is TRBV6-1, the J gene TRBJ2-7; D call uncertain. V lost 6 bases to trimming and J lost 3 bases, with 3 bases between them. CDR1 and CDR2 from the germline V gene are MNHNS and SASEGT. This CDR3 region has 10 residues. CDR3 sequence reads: CASSDYEQYF. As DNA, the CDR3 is TGTGCCAGCAGCGACTACGAGCAGTACTTC.